These T cell receptor beta chains were read from a single sample in a study of spatial heterogeneity in lung cancer. TCRdb passed the 5' RACE reads through MiXCR, listing each CDR3 protein once. Of roughly 48,000 distinct CDR3 sequences detected, 12% appear once; the ten largest clones hold around two fifths. The sequences come from PBMCs, collected at surgery. The origin of the receptors is a female donor with early-stage non-small cell lung cancer. Each CDR3 is given with its conserved first and last residue. A D gene is named only where the DNA matches it firmly. The listing skips clone size in some rows; elsewhere it reads once, few, many or a size class.

V gene	J gene	D gene	clone size	CDR3 DNA	CDR3 protein
TRBV5-1	TRBJ1-2	.	once	TGCGCCAGCAGCTTGGCCGGGGCCGCGTATGGCTACACCTTC	CASSLAGAAYGYTF
TRBV5-4	TRBJ2-7	.	few	TGTGCCAGCAGCGCCCGGGACAAGACCTACGAGCAGTACTTC	CASSARDKTYEQYF
TRBV7-2	TRBJ1-2	TRBD1	.	TGTGCCAGCACCGAAGACAGGGTTAACTATGGCTACACCTTC	CASTEDRVNYGYTF
TRBV4-2	TRBJ2-7	.	.	TGTGCCAGCAGCCAAGAGCGGCAGTACTTC	CASSQERQYF
TRBV28	TRBJ2-3	TRBD2	.	TGTGCCAGCAGTTTATGGACTAGCGGGTATCAGTATTTT	CASSLWTSGYQYF
TRBV2	TRBJ1-1	TRBD1	few	TGTGCCAGCAGGCAAGACAGGGATGGAGAAGCTTTCTTT	CASRQDRDGEAFF
TRBV5-1	TRBJ2-7	TRBD1	few	TGCGCCAGCAGCTTGAACCTCCCGGGACAGGGGATCTACGAGCAGTACTTC	CASSLNLPGQGIYEQYF
TRBV28	TRBJ1-5	.	few	TGTGCCAGCAGGCAACAGTTAAATCAGCCCCAGCATTTT	CASRQQLNQPQHF
TRBV12-3/TRBV12-4	TRBJ1-1	.	.	TGTGCCAGCAGTTCGGCAGTGGGGGGGACTGAAGCTTTCTTT	CASSSAVGGTEAFF
TRBV5-6	TRBJ1-1	TRBD1	.	TGTGCCAGCAGCTTGAACAGGGGGAACGTGAGGATCCCTGAAGCTTTCTTT	CASSLNRGNVRIPEAFF
TRBV7-2	TRBJ2-3	TRBD2	.	TGTGCCGCAGGACTAGCGGGGTGGAAAGATACGCAGTATTTT	CAAGLAGWKDTQYF
TRBV3-1	TRBJ1-4	TRBD1	.	TGTGCCAGCAGCCAAGAACCGGGACAGGGGGCGCGCGGGGAAAAACTGTTTTTT	CASSQEPGQGARGEKLFF
TRBV30	TRBJ2-5	.	.	TGTGCCTGGAGTTCCTTCACTAGAGGAGAGACCCAGTACTTC	CAWSSFTRGETQYF
TRBV9	TRBJ2-1	TRBD2	few	TGTGCCAGCAGCGTATATGACGGGGGGGCTGGGAATGAGCAGTTCTTC	CASSVYDGGAGNEQFF
TRBV7-8	TRBJ2-5	TRBD1	few	TGTGCCAGCAGCTTAGACAGGGGGAGGACCCAGTACTTC	CASSLDRGRTQYF
TRBV7-2	TRBJ2-5	.	.	TGTGCCAGCAGCTTAGTCAGAAAGGAGACCCAGTACTTC	CASSLVRKETQYF